The next 8 T cell receptor beta chains were all read from a single sample in a study of OX40 agonist ivuxolimab in advanced cancers. The assay was immunoSEQ multiplex PCR, and TCRdb's table has in-frame clones only and misses some. This table holds around 95,000 clones, around 91% found once. The sequencing used CD4+ or CD8+ T cells sorted from blood, collected in a trial of the OX40 agonist ivuxolimab. Receptor source: an adult with an advanced solid tumor such as melanoma, head and neck, liver or kidney cancer.

The chain links TRBV23-1 to TRBJ1-3; D gene unclear. TRBV23-1 is labeled an ORF, and its function is uncertain. V lost 0 bases and J lost 3, with 6 bases in between. The CDR3 totals 14 residues. The CDR3 region is CASSQSAVGNTIYF. The CDR3 nucleotides read TGCGCCAGCAGTCAATCGGCGGTTGGAAACACCATATATTTT.

V usage is TRBV18 and J usage is TRBJ2-3; 7 bases map to TRBD2. V was pared by 2 bases and J by 2 bases, with 7 bases of the junction left unmatched. The CDR3 has 16 amino acids. The germline V gene encodes CDR1 KGHSH and CDR2 LQKENI. CDR3 in DNA: TGTGCCAGCTCACCAACAGCTAGCGGCATCACAGATACGCAGTATTTT. Its translation is CASSPTASGITDTQYF. The full variable domain, with the rest looked up from reference TRBV18 and TRBJ2-3, is NAGVMQNPRHLVRRRGQEARLRCSPMKGHSHVYWYRQLPEEGLKFMVYLQKENIIDESGMPKERFSAEFPKEGPSILRIQQVVRGDSAAYFCASSPTASGITDTQYFGPGTRLTVL.

V gene TRBV5-1 combines with J gene TRBJ1-1; no reliable D call. This CDR3 spans 13 amino acids. Between the trimmed V and J ends, which lost 0 bases and 11 bases, there was a span of 14 bases. Germline CDR1 SGHRS, CDR2 YFSETQ. The CDR3 sequence is CASSLEGVPRAFF. In DNA form, the CDR3 reads TGCGCCAGCAGCTTGGAGGGTGTTCCTAGGGCTTTCTTT.

The chain couples TRBV6-1 to TRBJ2-1; 13 bases line up with TRBD2. Unmatched junction bases numbered 6, after V lost 4 bases and J lost 9 bases. The CDR3 runs 15 residues. Per germline, CDR1 MNHNS and CDR2 SASEGT. The chain's CDR3 is CASSGGLAGVAEQFF. In nucleotides, the CDR3 is TGTGCCAGCAGTGGCGGACTAGCGGGAGTGGCTGAGCAGTTCTTC.

V and J are TRBV5-4 and TRBJ2-5, with a tentative D call TRBD1 (6 bases). Germline values: CDR1 SGHNT, CDR2 YYREEE (reference sequence). This CDR3 has 15 amino acids. Trimming removed 4 bases at V and 5 bases at J, with 18 bases between. CDR3 nucleotides: TGTGCCAGCAGCGTCAGGACAGTCCTTGGGGAGACCCAGTACTTC. Translation: CASSVRTVLGETQYF.

The rearrangement links TRBV11-2 to TRBJ1-1, with D unclear. Looked up from germline, CDR1 is SGHAT and CDR2 is FQNNGV. The CDR3 runs to 11 residues. Between the trimmed V and J ends, which lost 4 bases and 8 bases, there was a span of 8 bases. The CDR3 protein is CASSYVGEAFF. DNA of the CDR3: TGTGCCAGCAGCTACGTAGGGGAAGCTTTCTTT.

The genes are TRBV27 and TRBJ1-1; D is possibly TRBD1 (5 bases). Trimming took off 6 bases at V and 8 bases at J, with 22 bases between the two ends. The CDR3 has 15 residues. CDR1 and CDR2 (germline): MNHEY, SMNVEV (reference sequence). CDR3 amino acids: CASSSLPALGAEAFF. In nucleotides, the CDR3 is TGTGCCAGCAGCTCTCTCCCGGCCCTAGGGGCCGAAGCTTTCTTT.

The chain is built from TRBV2 and TRBJ2-5; the match to TRBD2 covers 8 bases. V gave up 8 bases and J gave up 3 bases; unmatched junction bases: 14. This CDR3 is built from 16 residues. The germline V gene has CDR1 SNHLY and CDR2 FYNNEI. The CDR3 spells CASWMRSGGLKETQYF. Written as DNA, the CDR3 is TGTGCCAGCTGGATGCGGAGCGGGGGACTCAAAGAGACCCAGTACTTC.